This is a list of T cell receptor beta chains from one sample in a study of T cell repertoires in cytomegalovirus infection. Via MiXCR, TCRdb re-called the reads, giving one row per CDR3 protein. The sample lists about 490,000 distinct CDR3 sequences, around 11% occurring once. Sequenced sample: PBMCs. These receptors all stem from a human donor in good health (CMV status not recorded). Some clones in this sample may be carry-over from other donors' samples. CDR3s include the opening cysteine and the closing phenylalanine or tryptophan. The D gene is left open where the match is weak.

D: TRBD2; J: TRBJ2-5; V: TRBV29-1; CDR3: CSVDAGGGETQYF
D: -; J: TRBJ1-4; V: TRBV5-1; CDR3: CASSLNPGRDEKLFF
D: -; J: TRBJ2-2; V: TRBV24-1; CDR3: CATSDLTSANTGELFF
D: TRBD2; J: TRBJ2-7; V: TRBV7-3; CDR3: CASSPGAGVGYEQYF
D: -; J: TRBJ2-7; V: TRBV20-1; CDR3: CSAPFRLSYEQYF
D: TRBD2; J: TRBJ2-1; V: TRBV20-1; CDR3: CSARDAAGGRGYNEQFF
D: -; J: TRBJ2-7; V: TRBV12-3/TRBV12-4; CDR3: CASRRDTYEQYF
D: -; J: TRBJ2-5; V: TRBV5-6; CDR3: CASSLGGAGSETQYF
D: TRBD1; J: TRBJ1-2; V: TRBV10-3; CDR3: CAIPRQGGRGYTF
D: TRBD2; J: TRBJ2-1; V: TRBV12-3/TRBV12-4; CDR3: CASTLSGRGLAGGGRNEQFF
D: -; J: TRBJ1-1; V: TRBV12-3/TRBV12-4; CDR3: CASSSLLGTEAFF
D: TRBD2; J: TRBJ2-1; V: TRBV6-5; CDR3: CASSYVGASGSDEQFF
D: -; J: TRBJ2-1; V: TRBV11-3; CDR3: CASSIDGYNEQFF
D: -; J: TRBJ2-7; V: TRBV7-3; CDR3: CASSLGSGGEQYF
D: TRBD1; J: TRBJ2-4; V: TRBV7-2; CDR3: CASSFRDRENIQYF
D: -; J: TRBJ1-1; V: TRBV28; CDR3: CASSTRGTANTEAFF
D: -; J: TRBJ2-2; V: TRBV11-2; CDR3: CASRPDRLGELFF
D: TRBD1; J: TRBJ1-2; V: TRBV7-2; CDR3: CASSPWGGDRGKHTF
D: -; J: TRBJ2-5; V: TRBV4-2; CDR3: CASSQVSEETQYF
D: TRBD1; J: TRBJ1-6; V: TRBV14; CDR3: CASSQVPGQKNSPLHF
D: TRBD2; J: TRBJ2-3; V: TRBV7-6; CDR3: CASSLEPQASGRSTDTQYF
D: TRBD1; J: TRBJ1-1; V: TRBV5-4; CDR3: CASSGGGAVTEAFF
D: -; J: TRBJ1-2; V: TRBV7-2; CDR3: CASSLGGLRGGRQYGYTF
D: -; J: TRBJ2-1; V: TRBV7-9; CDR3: CASSLGPKEFF
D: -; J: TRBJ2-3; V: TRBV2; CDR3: CASSEVAWGTDTQYF
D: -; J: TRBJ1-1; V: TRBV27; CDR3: CASSLLQGRLNTEAFF
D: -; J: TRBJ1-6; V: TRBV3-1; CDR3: CASSLQGSLHF
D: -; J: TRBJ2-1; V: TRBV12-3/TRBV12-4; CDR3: CASTTAGQYNEQFF
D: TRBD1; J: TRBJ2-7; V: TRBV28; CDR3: CASSLPGQGGPYEQYF
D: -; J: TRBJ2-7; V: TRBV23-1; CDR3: CASSQSRMTVHEQYF
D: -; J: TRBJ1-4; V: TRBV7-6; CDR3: CASSFEVGFNEKLFF
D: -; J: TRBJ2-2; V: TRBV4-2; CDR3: CASSQDDWTGELFF
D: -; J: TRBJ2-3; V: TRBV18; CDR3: CASSPGTRADTQYF
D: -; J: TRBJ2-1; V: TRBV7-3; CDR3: CASSLENSYNEQFF
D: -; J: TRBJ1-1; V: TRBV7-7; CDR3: CASSPQTDTEAFF
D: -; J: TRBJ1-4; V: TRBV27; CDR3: CASSLSSDPGQRLETNEKLFF
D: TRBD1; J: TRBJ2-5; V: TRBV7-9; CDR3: CASSFDRAQETQYF
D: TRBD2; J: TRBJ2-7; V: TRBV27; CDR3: CASSSRSSGRAVEQYF
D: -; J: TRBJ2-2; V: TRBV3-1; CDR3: CASSPGRGVDTGELFF
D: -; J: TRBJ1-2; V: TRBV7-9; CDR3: CASGKENPNGYTF
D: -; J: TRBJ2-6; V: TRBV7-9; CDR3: CASSQDIPSGANVLTF
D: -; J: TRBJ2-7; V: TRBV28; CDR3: CASNTLYEQYF
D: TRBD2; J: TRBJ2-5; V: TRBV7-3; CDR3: CASSPGPGLGQETQYF
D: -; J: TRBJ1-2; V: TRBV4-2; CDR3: CASSQEDRGYTF
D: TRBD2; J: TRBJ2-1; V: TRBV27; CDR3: CASSSLPSGHNEQFF
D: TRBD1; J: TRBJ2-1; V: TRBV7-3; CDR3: CASSPGTGPYNEQFF
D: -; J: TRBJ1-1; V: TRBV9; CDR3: CASSFGQMSTEAFF
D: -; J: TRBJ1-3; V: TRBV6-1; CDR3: CASSSARDGNTIYF
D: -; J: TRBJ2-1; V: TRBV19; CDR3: CASSNRDSPLYNEQFF
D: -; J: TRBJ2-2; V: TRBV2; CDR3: CASSDRPGPGELFF
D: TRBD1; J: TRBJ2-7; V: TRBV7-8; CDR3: CASSHGQALSYEQYF
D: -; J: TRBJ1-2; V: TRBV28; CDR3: CASTNSPVSYGYTF
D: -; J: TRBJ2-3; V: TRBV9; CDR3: CASSPTLTRNTQYF
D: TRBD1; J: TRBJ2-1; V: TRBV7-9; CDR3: CASSTPGTGVTHEQFF
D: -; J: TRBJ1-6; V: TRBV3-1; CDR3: CASSQRGWDNSPLHF